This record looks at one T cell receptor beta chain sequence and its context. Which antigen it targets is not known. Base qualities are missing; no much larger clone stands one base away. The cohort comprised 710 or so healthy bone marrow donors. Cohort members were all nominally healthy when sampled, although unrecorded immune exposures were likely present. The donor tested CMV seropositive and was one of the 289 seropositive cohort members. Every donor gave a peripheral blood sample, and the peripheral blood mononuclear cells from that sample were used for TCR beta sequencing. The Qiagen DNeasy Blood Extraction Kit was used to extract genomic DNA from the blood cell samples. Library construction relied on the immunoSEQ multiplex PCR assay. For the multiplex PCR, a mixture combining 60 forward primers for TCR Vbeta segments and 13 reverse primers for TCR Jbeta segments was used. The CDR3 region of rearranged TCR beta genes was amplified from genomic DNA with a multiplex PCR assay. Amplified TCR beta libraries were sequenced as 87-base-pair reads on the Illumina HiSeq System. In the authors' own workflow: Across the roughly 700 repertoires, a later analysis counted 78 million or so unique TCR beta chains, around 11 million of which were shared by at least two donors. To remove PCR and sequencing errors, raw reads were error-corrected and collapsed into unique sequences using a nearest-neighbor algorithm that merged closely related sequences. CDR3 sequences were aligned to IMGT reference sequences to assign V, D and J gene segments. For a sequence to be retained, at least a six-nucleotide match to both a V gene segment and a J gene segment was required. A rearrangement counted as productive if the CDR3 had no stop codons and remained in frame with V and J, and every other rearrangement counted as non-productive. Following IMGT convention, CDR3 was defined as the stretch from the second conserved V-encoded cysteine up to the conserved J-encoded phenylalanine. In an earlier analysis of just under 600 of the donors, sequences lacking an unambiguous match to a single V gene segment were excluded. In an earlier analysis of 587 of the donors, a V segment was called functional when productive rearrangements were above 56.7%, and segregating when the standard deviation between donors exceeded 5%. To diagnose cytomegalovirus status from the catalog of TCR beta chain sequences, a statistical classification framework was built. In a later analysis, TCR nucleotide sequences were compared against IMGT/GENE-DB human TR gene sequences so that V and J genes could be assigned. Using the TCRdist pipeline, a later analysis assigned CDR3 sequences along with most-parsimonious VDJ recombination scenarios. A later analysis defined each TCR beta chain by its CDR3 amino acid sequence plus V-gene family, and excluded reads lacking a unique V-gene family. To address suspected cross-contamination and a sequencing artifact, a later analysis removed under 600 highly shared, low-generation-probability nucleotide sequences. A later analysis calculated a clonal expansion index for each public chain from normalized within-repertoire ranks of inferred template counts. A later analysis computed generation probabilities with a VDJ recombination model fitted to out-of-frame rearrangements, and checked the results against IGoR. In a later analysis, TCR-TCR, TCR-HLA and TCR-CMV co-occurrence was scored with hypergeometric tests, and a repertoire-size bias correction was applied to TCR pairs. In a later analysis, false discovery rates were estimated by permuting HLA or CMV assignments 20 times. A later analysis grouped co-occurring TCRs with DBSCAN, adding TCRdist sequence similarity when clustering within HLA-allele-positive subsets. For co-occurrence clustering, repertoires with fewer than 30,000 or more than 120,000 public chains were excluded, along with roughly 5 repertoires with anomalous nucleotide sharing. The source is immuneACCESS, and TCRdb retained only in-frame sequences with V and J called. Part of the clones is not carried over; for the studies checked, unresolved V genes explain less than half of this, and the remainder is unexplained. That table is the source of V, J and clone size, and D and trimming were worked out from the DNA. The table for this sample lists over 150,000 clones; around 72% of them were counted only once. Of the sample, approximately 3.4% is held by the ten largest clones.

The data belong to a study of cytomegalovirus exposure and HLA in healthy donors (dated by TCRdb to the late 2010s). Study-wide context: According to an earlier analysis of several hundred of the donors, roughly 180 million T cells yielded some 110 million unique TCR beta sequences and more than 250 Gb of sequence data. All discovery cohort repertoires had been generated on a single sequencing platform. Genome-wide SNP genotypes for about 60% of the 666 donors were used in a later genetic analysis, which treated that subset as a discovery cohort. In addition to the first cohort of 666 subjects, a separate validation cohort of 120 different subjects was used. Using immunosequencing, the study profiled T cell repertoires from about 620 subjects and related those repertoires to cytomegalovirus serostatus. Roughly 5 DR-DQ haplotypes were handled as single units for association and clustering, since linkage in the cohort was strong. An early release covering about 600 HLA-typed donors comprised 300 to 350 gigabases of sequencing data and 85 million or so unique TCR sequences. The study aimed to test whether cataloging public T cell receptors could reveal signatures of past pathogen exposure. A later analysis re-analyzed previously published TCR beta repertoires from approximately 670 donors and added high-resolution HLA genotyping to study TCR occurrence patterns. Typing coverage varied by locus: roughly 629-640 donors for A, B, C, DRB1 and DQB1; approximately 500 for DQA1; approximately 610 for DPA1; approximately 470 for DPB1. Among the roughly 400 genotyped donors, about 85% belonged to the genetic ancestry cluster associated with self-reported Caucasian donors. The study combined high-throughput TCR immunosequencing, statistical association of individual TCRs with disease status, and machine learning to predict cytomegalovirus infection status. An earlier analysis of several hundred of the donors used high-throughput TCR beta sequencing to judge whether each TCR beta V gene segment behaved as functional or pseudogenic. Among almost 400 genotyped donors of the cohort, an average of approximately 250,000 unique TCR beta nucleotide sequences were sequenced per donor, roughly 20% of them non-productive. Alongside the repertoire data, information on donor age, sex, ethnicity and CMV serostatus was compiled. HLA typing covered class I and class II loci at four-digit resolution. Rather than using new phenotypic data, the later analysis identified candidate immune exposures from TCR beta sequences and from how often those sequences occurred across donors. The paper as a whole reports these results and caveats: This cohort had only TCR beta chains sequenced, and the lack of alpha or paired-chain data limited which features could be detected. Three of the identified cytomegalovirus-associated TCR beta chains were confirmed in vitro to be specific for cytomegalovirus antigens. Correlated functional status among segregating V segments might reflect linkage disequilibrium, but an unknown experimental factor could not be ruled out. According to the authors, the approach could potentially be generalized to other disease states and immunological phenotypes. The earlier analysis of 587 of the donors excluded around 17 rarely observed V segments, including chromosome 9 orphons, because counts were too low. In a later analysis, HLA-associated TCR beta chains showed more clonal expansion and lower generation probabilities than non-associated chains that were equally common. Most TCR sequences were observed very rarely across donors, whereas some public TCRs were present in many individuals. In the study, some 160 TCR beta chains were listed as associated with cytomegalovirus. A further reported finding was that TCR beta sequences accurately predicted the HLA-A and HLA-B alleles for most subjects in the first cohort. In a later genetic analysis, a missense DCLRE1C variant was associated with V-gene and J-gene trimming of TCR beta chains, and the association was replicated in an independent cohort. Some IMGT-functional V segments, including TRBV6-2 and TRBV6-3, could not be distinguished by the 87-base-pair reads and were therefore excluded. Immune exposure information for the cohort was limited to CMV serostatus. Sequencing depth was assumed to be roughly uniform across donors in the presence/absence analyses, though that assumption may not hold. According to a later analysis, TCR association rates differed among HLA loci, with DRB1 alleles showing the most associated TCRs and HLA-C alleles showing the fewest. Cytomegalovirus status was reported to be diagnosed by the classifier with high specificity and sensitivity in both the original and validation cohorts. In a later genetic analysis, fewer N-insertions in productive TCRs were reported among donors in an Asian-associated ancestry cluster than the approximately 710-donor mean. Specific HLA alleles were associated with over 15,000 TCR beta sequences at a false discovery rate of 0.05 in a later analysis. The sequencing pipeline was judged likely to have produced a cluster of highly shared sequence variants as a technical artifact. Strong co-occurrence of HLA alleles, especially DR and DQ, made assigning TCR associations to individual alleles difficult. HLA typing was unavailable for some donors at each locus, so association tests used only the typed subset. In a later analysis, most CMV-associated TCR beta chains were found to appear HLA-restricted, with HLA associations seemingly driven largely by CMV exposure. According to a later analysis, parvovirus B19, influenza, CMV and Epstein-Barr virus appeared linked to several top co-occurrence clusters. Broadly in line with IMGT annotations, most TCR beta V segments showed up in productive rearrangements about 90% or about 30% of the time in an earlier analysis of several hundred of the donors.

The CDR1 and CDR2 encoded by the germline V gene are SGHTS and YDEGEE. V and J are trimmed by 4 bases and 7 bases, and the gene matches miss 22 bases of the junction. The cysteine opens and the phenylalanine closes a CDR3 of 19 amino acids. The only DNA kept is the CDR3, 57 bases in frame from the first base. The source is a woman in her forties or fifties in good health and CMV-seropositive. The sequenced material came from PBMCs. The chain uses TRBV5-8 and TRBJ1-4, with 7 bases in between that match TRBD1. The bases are TGTGCCAGCAGCCTCCGGGGTGGATGGGAGGACAGGCTCCTTGAAAAACTGTTTTTT. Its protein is CASSLRGGWEDRLLEKLFF.